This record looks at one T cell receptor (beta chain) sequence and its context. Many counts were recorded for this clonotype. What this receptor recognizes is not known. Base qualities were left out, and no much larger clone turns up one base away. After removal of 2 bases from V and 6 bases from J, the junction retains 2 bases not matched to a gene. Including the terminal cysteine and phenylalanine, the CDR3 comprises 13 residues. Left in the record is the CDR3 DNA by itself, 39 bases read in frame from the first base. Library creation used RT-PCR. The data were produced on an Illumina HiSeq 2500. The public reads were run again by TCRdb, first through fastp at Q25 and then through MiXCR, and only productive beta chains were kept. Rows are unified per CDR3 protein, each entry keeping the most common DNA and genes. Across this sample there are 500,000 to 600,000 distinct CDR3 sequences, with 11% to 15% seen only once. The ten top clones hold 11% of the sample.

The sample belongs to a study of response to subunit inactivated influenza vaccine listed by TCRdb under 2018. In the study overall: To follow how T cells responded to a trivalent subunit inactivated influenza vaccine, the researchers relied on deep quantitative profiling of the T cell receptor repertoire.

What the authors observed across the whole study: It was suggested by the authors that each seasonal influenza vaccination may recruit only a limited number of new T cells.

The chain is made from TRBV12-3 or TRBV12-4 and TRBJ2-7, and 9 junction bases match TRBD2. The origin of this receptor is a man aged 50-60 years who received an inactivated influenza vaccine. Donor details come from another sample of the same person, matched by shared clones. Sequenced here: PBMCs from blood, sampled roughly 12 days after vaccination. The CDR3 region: CASSLSGRSEQYF. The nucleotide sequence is TGTGCCAGCAGTTTAAGCGGGAGGTCCGAGCAGTACTTC.